The sequence of this T cell receptor beta chain was determined in a study of technical replicates of blood from several donors. Produced via immunoSEQ multiplex PCR; TCRdb's table is partial and in-frame only. Of around 68,000 clones listed, approximately 97% are singletons. This clone was counted a few times. The CDR3 has 15 residues. Per the germline V gene, CDR1 is MGHRA and CDR2 is YSYEKL. After removal of 4 bases from V and 5 bases from J, the junction contained 11 bases not matched to a gene. The sequence derives from a human donor in good health. Sequenced: T cells isolated from PBMCs. The chain joins TRBV4-1 to TRBJ2-7, with 7 bases fitting TRBD1. The CDR3 region is CASSRTGTAYDEQYF. CDR3 nucleotides: TGCGCCAGCAGCCGGACCGGGACAGCCTACGACGAGCAGTACTTC.